The 24 T cell receptor beta chains in this list originate from one sample, sequenced in a study of shared clonotypes between healthy human individuals (dated by TCRdb to 2018 to 2021). Libraries were prepared through the immunoSEQ multiplex PCR assay. This immuneACCESS table, as held by TCRdb, lists in-frame sequences with V and J called but not all clones. Of the missing ones, under half trace to an unresolved V gene in checked studies; the others have no known cause. The sample profile shows some 2,100,000 clones; around 95% of them were found once. About 0.13% of the sample rests with the top ten. Sequencing used naive CD4+ T cells sorted from blood. The cell subset or site label of this sample denotes: CD45RA+ positively selected. The receptors stem from a man aged 18 to 35 in good health.

This chain connects TRBV2 to TRBJ2-5; TRBD1 matches 9 bases. The germline CDR1 and CDR2 sequences are SNHLY and FYNNEI. The CDR3 is 13 residues long. V was clipped by 6 bases and J by 6 bases; unmatched bases: 5. This CDR3 is CASSLDRGQTQYF. The DNA of the CDR3 is TGTGCCAGCAGCCTGGACAGGGGACAGACCCAGTACTTC.

The chain uses TRBV19 and TRBJ2-2; 11 nucleotides align to TRBD1. The germline gives CDR1 LNHDA, CDR2 SQIVND (reference sequence). This CDR3 contains 16 residues. The ends lost 9 bases at V and 5 bases at J; junction bases unmatched: 11. The DNA of the CDR3 is TGTGCCAGCGCTGCAGGACAGGGGGCTTATACCGGGGAGCTGTTTTTT. It is translated as CASAAGQGAYTGELFF. Full variable domain (rest looked up from reference TRBV19 and TRBJ2-2): DGGITQSPKYLFRKEGQNVTLSCEQNLNHDAMYWYRQDPGQGLRLIYYSQIVNDFQKGDIAEGYSVSREKKESFPLTVTSAQKNPTAFYLCASAAGQGAYTGELFFGEGSRLTVL.

The chain has TRBV5-1 and TRBJ2-3, with D possibly being TRBD2 (6 bases). Germline CDR1 is SGHRS and CDR2 is YFSETQ. Deletions cut 0 bases from V and 4 bases from J, with 9 bases between. The CDR3 sequence is 14 residues long. In nucleotides, the CDR3 is TGCGCCAGCAGCTTGGGTCGGGACTCAGATACGCAGTATTTT. Translated, it gives CASSLGRDSDTQYF.

Regarding this clone: The same CDR3 is also encoded by other DNA sequences in this sample. The V gene is TRBV2, the J gene TRBJ2-6; D not resolved. From germline, CDR1 is SNHLY and CDR2 FYNNEI. Trimming cost V 5 bases and J 1 base, with 3 bases left between them. This CDR3 region has 13 residues. CDR3 nucleotide sequence: TGTGCCAGCAGTTTGTCTGGGGCCAACGTCCTGACTTTC. The encoded protein is CASSLSGANVLTF. The whole variable domain, remainder taken from reference TRBV2 and TRBJ2-6, is EPEVTQTPSHQVTQMGQEVILRCVPISNHLYFYWYRQILGQKVEFLVSFYNNEISEKSEIFDDQFSVERPDGSNFTLKIRSTKLEDSAMYFCASSLSGANVLTFGAGSRLTVL.

The J gene is TRBJ2-4, the V gene TRBV5-1; possible D gene TRBD1, 6 bases. This CDR3 is 16 amino acids long. Trimming left V 4 bases short and J 0 bases short, with 14 bases between. Germline V lookup: CDR1 SGHRS, CDR2 YFSETQ. Here the CDR3 reads CASSPGQLQAKNIQYF. The DNA for the CDR3 is TGCGCCAGCAGCCCTGGACAGCTTCAAGCCAAAAACATTCAGTACTTC.

V is TRBV30 and J is TRBJ1-2; no reliable D call. The CDR3 is 17 amino acids. Looked up from germline, CDR1 is GTSNPN and CDR2 is SVGIG (reference sequence). V was cut by 0 bases and J by 6 bases, with 23 bases left in between. The CDR3 region is CAWSVLRTGMRRDGYTF. The DNA of the CDR3 is TGTGCCTGGAGTGTACTTAGGACGGGTATGAGAAGGGATGGCTACACCTTC. The variable domain in full, completed from reference TRBV30 and TRBJ1-2, reads SQTIHQWPATLVQPVGSPLSLECTVEGTSNPNLYWYRQAAGRGLQLLFYSVGIGQISSEVPQNLSASRPQDRQFILSSKKLLLSDSGFYLCAWSVLRTGMRRDGYTFGSGTRLTVV.

The V and J genes are TRBV2 and TRBJ1-5; tentatively, D is TRBD1 (5 bases). Germline V gives CDR1 SNHLY, CDR2 FYNNEI. V gave up 5 bases and J gave up 0 bases, with 14 bases separating them. CDR3 size: 16 residues. The chain's CDR3 is CASSPTVGYSNQPQHF. CDR3 DNA: TGTGCCAGCAGTCCGACAGTGGGGTATAGCAATCAGCCCCAGCATTTT. Full variable domain (rest looked up from reference TRBV2 and TRBJ1-5): EPEVTQTPSHQVTQMGQEVILRCVPISNHLYFYWYRQILGQKVEFLVSFYNNEISEKSEIFDDQFSVERPDGSNFTLKIRSTKLEDSAMYFCASSPTVGYSNQPQHFGDGTRLSIL.

The chain couples TRBV5-4 to TRBJ2-1, with 9 bases aligning to TRBD2. CDR3 length equals 15 residues. J was trimmed by 6 bases and V by 3 bases; bases with no gene match: 7. The germline gives CDR1 SGHNT, CDR2 YYREEE (reference sequence). CDR3: CASSSGTSKGNEQFF. The CDR3 DNA is TGTGCCAGCAGCTCCGGGACTAGCAAGGGCAATGAGCAGTTCTTC. The entire variable domain, with the rest obtained from reference TRBV5-4 and TRBJ2-1, is as follows: ETGVTQSPTHLIKTRGQQVTLRCSSQSGHNTVSWYQQALGQGPQFIFQYYREEENGRGNFPPRFSGLQFPNYSSELNVNALELDDSALYLCASSSGTSKGNEQFFGPGTRLTVL.

This clone appeared a single time. The chain employs TRBV7-2 and TRBJ2-1; 8 bases fit TRBD1. CDR1 and CDR2 from the germline V gene are SGHTA and FQGNSA. With V trimmed by 10 bases and J by 8 bases, 7 bases remained unmatched. The CDR3 runs to 12 residues. This chain's CDR3 is CATRTGNDEQFF. Written as DNA, the CDR3 is TGTGCCACCCGGACAGGGAACGATGAGCAGTTCTTC.

This clone appeared once. This specimen includes other DNA sequences encoding the same CDR3. V usage is TRBV6-5 and J usage is TRBJ1-1; 9 nucleotides line up with TRBD1. This CDR3 spans 12 amino acids. Germline CDR1 reads MNHEY; CDR2 reads SVGAGI. J was trimmed by 12 bases and V by 4 bases; bases with no gene match: 6. CDR3 in DNA: TGTGCCAGCAGTTCGCCGGGACAGGGTACTTTCTTT. Amino acid sequence: CASSSPGQGTFF.

The J gene is TRBJ2-3, the V gene TRBV7-8; the D is unclear. V was trimmed by 5 bases and J by 2 bases, leaving 11 bases between them. The CDR3 runs to 14 residues. Germline V CDR1 and CDR2: SGHVS, FQNEAQ. CDR3 in DNA: TGTGCCAGCAGCCTCGGACGGTTCACAGATACGCAGTATTTT. Translation gives CASSLGRFTDTQYF.

There are a few counts of this clone. This chain links TRBV6-5 with TRBJ1-6; 7 bases fit TRBD1. Germline V gives CDR1 MNHEY, CDR2 SVGAGI. This CDR3 has 12 amino acids. The V segment lost 9 bases and the J segment 7 bases; nucleotides outside the gene matches: 3. CDR3 protein: CASLTGNSPLHF. CDR3 sequence (DNA): TGTGCCAGTTTGACAGGGAATTCACCCCTCCACTTT.

CDR3 DNA sequence: TGTGCCAGCAGCTTGACCGGGACAGGAAACTACGAGCAGTACTTC. As protein: CASSLTGTGNYEQYF. The V and J genes are TRBV7-2 and TRBJ2-7; 8 bases agree with TRBD1. Germline V gives CDR1 SGHTA, CDR2 FQGNSA. CDR3 length: 15 residues. The ends lost 3 bases at V and 3 bases at J; junction bases unmatched: 7.

The chain joins TRBV25-1 to TRBJ1-6; a weak D match, TRBD1 (6 bases). Trimming shortened V by 7 bases and J by 5 bases, and 9 bases separated the two germline ends. The germline V gene has CDR1 MGHDK and CDR2 SYGVNS. CDR3 length equals 13 residues. CDR3 sequence (DNA): TGTGCCAGCAAACAGGGAAATAATTCACCCCTCCACTTT. It translates to CASKQGNNSPLHF.

The chain joins TRBV6-6 to TRBJ2-3; D ambiguous. The CDR3 contains 11 residues. The V end was cut by 7 bases, the J end by 6 bases, with 8 bases between. Germline V gene data show CDR1 as MNHNY and CDR2 as SVGAGI (reference sequence). The CDR3 region is CASNGGDTQYF. CDR3 bases: TGTGCCAGCAACGGCGGCGATACGCAGTATTTT.

J is TRBJ2-1 and V is TRBV25-1, with D tentatively TRBD1 or TRBD2 (5 bases each). The CDR3 sequence is 15 residues long. With 5 bases removed from V and 0 bases from J, the gap between germline ends came to 11 bases. Germline lookup yields CDR1 MGHDK and CDR2 SYGVNS. CDR3 in DNA: TGTGCCAGCAGTTCTGGGGGAGTCTCCTACAATGAGCAGTTCTTC. It encodes CASSSGGVSYNEQFF.

V and J are TRBV14 and TRBJ1-2, with TRBD1 matching over 10 bases. Germline values: CDR1 SGHDN, CDR2 FVKESK. The CDR3 sequence is 15 residues long. V gave up 4 bases and J gave up 4 bases; unmatched junction bases: 6. The CDR3 bases are TGTGCCAGCAGCCCGACCGGGACAGGGGTCTATGGCTACACCTTC. It translates to CASSPTGTGVYGYTF.

The chain combines TRBV5-1 with TRBJ1-6; D possibly corresponds to TRBD1 (5 bases). The CDR3 covers 15 residues. Germline-derived CDR1 and CDR2 are SGHRS and YFSETQ. Between the trimmed V and J ends, which lost 0 bases and 9 bases, there was a span of 13 bases. The CDR3 nucleotides are TGCGCCAGCAGCTTGGAGTCCCTTAGGGGTTCACCCCTCCACTTT. Protein: CASSLESLRGSPLHF.

V gene TRBV5-1 combines with J gene TRBJ2-3, with D hard to call. Germline V gene lookup returns CDR1 SGHRS and CDR2 YFSETQ. There are 15 residues in the CDR3. Trimming left V 5 bases short and J 0 bases short, with 13 bases between. The CDR3 sequence is CASRAGVESTDTQYF. The CDR3 nucleotides read TGCGCCAGCAGGGCTGGGGTTGAGAGCACAGATACGCAGTATTTT.

In this sample, this clone turned up a few times. This chain uses TRBV25-1 with TRBJ1-6, with D unclear. From germline, CDR1 is MGHDK and CDR2 SYGVNS. CDR3 length: 12 residues. Trimming took off 1 base at V and 8 bases at J, with 3 bases between the two ends. CDR3 amino acids: CASSELYSPLHF. DNA for the CDR3: TGTGCCAGCAGTGAATTGTATTCACCCCTCCACTTT. Together with reference TRBV25-1 and TRBJ1-6, the CDR3 gives the full variable domain: EADIYQTPRYLVIGTGKKITLECSQTMGHDKMYWYQQDPGMELHLIHYSYGVNSTEKGDLSSESTVSRIRTEHFPLTLESARPSHTSQYLCASSELYSPLHFGNGTRLTVT.

The genes are TRBV7-8 and TRBJ2-7; TRBD2 is a possible D gene (5 bases). The CDR3 consists of 13 residues. Trimming pared 7 bases from V and 2 bases from J, leaving 12 bases between. The germline CDR1 and CDR2 sequences are SGHVS and FQNEAQ. The CDR3 is CASTERTAYEQYF. The CDR3 region has the DNA TGTGCCAGCACCGAGCGGACGGCCTACGAGCAGTACTTC.

CDR3 coding DNA: TGCGCCAGCAGCGAAGGACCCCAGCGGGGGTTCGACAATGAGCAGTTCTTC. This encodes CASSEGPQRGFDNEQFF. The rearrangement uses TRBV4-1 and TRBJ2-1; the match to TRBD2 covers 8 bases. There are 17 residues in the CDR3. The V and J ends lost 5 bases and 5 bases, in that order; junction bases with no gene match: 14. Germline CDR1 and CDR2: MGHRA and YSYEKL.

The chain carries TRBV7-8 and TRBJ2-5, with 11 bases matching TRBD1. The J call may be faulty, since TRBJ2-7 better matches the DNA end. Germline lookup yields CDR1 SGHVS and CDR2 FQNEAQ. The CDR3 is 16 residues long. The CDR3 nucleotides are TGTGCCAGCAGCTTAGTTACGGGACAGGGGGCCTACGAGCAGTACTTC. Encoded protein: CASSLVTGQGAYEQYF.

This chain joins TRBV7-2 and TRBJ1-2; TRBD1 is a possible D gene (6 bases). Germline V lookup: CDR1 SGHTA, CDR2 FQGNSA. This CDR3 contains 17 residues. V lost 5 bases and J 8 bases, leaving 27 bases between the germline ends. CDR3: CASSPRGQWGALSGYTF. CDR3 nucleotides: TGTGCCAGCAGCCCTAGGGGCCAATGGGGGGCCCTCTCCGGCTACACCTTC.